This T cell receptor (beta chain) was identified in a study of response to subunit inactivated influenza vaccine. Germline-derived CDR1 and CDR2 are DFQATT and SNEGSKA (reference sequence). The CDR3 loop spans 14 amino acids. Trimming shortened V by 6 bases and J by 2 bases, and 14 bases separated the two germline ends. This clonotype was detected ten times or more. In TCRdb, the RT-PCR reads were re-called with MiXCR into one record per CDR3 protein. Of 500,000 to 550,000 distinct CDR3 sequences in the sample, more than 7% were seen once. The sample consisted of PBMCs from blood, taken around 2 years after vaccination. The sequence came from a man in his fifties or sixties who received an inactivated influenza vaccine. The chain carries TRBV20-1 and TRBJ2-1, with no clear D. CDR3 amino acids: CSAIQRRTYNEQFF. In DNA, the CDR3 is TGCAGTGCCATTCAAAGACGTACCTACAATGAGCAGTTCTTC.